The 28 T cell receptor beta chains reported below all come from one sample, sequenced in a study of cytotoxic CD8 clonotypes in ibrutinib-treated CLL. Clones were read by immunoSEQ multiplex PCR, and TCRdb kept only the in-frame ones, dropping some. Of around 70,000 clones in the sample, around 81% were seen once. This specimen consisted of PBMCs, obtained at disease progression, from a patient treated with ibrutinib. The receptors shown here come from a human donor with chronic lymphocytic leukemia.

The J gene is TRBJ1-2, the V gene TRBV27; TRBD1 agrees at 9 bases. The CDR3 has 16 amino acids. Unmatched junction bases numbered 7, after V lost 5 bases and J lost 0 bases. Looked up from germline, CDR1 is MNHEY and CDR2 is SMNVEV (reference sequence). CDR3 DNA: TGTGCCAGCAGTCCGGGGACAGGGCTAGCTAACTATGGCTACACCTTC. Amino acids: CASSPGTGLANYGYTF.

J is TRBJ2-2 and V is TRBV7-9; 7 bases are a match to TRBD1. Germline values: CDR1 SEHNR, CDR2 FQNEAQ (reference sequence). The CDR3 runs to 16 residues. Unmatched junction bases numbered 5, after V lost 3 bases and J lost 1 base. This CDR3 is CASSFTGQLNTGELFF. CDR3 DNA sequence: TGTGCCAGCAGCTTTACGGGACAGCTGAACACCGGGGAGCTGTTTTTT.

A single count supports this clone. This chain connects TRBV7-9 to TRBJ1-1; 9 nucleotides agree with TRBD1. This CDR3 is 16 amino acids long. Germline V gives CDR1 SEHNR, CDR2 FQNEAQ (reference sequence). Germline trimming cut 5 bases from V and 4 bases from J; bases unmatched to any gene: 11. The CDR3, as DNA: TGTGCCAGCAGCAAGGGACAGGGCGATGGAGGCACTGAAGCTTTCTTT. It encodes CASSKGQGDGGTEAFF.

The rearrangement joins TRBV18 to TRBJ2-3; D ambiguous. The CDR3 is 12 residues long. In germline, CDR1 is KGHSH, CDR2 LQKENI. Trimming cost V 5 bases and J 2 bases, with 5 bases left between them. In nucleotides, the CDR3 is TGTGCCAGCTCATCGTACACAGATACGCAGTATTTT. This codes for CASSSYTDTQYF.

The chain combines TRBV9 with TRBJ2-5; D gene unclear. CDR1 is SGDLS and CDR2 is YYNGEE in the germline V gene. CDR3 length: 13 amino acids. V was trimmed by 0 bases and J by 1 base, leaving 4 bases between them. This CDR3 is CASSVAIQETQYF. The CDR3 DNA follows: TGTGCCAGCAGCGTAGCAATCCAAGAGACCCAGTACTTC.

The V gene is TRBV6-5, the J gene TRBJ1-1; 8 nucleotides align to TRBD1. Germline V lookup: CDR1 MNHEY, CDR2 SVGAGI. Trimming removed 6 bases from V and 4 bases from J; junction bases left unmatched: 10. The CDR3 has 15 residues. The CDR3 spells CASSEPGTGVTEAFF. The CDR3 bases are TGTGCCAGCAGCGAACCCGGGACAGGTGTCACTGAAGCTTTCTTT.

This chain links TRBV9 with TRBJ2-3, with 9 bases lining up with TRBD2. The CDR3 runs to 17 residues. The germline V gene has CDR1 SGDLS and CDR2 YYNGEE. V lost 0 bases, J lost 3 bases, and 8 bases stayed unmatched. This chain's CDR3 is CASSVGAAGGLTDTQYF. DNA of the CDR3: TGTGCCAGCAGCGTAGGCGCGGCGGGAGGGCTGACAGATACGCAGTATTTT.

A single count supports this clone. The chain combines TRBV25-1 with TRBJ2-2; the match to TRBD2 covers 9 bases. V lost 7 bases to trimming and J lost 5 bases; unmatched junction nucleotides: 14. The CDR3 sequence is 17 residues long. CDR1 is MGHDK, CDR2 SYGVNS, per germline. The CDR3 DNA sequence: TGTGCCAGCACCCCGGTACAGCGGGGGGCCGCAACCGGGGAGCTGTTTTTT. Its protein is CASTPVQRGAATGELFF.

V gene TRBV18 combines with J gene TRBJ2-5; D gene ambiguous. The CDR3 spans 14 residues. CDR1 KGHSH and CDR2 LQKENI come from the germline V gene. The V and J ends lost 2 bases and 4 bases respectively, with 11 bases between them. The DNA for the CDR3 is TGTGCCAGCTCACCATTTTTTTCCGGAGAGACCCAGTACTTC. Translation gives CASSPFFSGETQYF.

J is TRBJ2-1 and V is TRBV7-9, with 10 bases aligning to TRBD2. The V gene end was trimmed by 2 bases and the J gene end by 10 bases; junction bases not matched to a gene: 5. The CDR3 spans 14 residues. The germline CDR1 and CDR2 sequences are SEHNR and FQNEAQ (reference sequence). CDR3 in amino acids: CASSLSGRGKEQFF. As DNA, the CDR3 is TGTGCCAGCAGCTTAAGCGGGAGGGGCAAGGAGCAGTTCTTC.

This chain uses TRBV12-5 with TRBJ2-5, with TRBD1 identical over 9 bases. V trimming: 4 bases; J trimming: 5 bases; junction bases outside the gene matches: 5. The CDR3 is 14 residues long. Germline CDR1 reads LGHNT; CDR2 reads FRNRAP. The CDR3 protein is CASGSGTGFETQYF. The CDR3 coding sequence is TGTGCTAGTGGTTCCGGGACAGGGTTCGAGACCCAGTACTTC. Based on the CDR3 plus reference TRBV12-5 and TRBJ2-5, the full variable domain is DARVTQTPRHKVTEMGQEVTMRCQPILGHNTVFWYRQTMMQGLELLAYFRNRAPLDDSGMPKDRFSAEMPDATLATLKIQPSEPRDSAVYFCASGSGTGFETQYFGPGTRLLVL.

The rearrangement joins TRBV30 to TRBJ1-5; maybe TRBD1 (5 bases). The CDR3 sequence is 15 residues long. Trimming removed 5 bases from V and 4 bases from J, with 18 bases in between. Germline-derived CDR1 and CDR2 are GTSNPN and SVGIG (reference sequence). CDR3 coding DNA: TGTGCCTGGGGACCTCAGGGTGCCGCAAATCAGCCCCAGCATTTT. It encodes CAWGPQGAANQPQHF.

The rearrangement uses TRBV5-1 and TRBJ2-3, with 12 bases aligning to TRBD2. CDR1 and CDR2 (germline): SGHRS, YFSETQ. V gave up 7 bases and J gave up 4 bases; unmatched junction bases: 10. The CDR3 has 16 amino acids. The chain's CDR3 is CASRSSGGAGADTQYF. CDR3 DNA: TGCGCCAGCCGATCTAGCGGGGGGGCCGGGGCAGATACGCAGTATTTT.

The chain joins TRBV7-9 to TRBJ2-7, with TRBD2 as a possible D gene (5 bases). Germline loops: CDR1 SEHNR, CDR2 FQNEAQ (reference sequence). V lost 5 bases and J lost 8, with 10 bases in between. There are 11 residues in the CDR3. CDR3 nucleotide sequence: TGTGCCAGCAGCGTGCGGACTCAGCAGTACTTC. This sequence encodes CASSVRTQQYF.

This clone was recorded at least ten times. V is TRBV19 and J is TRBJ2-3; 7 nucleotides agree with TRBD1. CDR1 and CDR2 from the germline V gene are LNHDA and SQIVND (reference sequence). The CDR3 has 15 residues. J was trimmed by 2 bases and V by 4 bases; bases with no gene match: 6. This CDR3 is CASSTTGKDTDTQYF. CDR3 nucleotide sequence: TGTGCCAGTAGTACGACAGGGAAGGACACAGATACGCAGTATTTT.

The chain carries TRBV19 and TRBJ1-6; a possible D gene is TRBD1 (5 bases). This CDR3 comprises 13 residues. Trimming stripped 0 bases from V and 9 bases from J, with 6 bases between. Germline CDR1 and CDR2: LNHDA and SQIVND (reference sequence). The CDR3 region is CASSIDGASPLHF. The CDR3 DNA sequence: TGTGCCAGTAGTATAGATGGGGCTTCACCCCTCCACTTT.

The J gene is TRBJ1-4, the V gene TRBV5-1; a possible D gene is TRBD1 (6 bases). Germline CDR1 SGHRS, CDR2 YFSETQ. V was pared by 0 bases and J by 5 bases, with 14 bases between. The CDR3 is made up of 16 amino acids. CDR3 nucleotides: TGCGCCAGCAGCTTGGCCTTGTCAGGGGTAAATGAAAAACTGTTTTTT. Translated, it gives CASSLALSGVNEKLFF.

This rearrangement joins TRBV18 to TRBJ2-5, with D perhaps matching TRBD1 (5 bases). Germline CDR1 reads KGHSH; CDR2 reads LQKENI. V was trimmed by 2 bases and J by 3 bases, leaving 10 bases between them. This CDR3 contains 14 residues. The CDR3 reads CASSPADIEETQYF. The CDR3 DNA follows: TGTGCCAGCTCACCAGCGGACATTGAAGAGACCCAGTACTTC.

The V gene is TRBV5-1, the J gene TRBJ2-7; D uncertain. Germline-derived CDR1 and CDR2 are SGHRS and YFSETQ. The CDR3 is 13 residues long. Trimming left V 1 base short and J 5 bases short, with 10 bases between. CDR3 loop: CASSLYPFDEQYF. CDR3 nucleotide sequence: TGCGCCAGCAGCTTGTATCCTTTCGACGAGCAGTACTTC.

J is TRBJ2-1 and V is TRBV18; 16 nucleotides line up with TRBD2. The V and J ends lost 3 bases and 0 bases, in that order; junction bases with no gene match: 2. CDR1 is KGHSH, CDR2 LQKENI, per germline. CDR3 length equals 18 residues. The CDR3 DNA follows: TGTGCCAGCTCACCGGGACTAGCGGGAGGGAGCTCCTACAATGAGCAGTTCTTC. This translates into CASSPGLAGGSSYNEQFF. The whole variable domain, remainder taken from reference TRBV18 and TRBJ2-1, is NAGVMQNPRHLVRRRGQEARLRCSPMKGHSHVYWYRQLPEEGLKFMVYLQKENIIDESGMPKERFSAEFPKEGPSILRIQQVVRGDSAAYFCASSPGLAGGSSYNEQFFGPGTRLTVL.

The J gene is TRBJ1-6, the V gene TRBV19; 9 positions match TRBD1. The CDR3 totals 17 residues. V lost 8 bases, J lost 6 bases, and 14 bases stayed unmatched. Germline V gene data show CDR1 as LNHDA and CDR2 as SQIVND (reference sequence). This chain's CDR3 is CASSGQGLTGINSPLHF. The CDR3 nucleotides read TGTGCCAGTTCGGGACAGGGCCTTACTGGAATTAATTCACCCCTCCACTTT.

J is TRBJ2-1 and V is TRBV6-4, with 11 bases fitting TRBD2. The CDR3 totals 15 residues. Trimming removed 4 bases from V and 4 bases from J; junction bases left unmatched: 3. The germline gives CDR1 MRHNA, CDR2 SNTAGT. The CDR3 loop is CASSVLAGGYNEQFF. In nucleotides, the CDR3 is TGTGCCAGCAGTGTCTTAGCGGGAGGGTACAATGAGCAGTTCTTC.

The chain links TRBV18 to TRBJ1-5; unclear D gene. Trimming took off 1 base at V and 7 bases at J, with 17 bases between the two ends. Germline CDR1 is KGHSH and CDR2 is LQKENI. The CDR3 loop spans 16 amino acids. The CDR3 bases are TGTGCCAGCTCACCACGTGGACTAAACGCCCGACAGCCCCAGCATTTT. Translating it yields CASSPRGLNARQPQHF.

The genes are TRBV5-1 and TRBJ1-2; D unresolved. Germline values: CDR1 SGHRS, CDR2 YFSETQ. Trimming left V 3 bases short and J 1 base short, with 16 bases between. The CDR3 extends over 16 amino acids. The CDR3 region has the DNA TGCGCCAGCAGCTCAATTTGGCTCCGGATTAACTATGGCTACACCTTC. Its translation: CASSSIWLRINYGYTF.

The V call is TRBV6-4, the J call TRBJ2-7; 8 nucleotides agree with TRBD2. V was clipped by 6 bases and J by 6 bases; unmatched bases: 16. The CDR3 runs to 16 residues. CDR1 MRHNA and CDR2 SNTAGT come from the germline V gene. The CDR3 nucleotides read TGTGCCAGCAGACACCCGGAGTTAGCGGGAAGAGCCGAGCAGTACTTC. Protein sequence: CASRHPELAGRAEQYF.

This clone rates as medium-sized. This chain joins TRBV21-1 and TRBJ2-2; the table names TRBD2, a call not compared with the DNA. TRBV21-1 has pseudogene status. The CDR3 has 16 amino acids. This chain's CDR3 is CAKEVGLAGGRGELFF. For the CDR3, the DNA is TGTGCCAAAGAAGTAGGACTAGCGGGAGGTCGGGGGGAGCTGTTTTTT.

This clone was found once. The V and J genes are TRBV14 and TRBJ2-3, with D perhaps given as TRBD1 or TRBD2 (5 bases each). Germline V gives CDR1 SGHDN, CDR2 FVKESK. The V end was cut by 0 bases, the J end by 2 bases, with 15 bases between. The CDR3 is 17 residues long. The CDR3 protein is CASSQEEGWDLTDTQYF. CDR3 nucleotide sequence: TGTGCCAGCAGCCAAGAAGAAGGGTGGGACCTCACAGATACGCAGTATTTT.

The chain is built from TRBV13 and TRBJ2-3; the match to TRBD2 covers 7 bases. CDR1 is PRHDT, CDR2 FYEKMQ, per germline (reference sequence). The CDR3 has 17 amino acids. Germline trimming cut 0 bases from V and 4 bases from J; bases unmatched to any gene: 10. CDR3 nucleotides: TGTGCCAGCAGCTTAGGCCTGGGGACTAAAGGAGCAGATACGCAGTATTTT. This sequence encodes CASSLGLGTKGADTQYF.